What follows is one TCR beta chain and its context. No cognate antigen has been identified for it. No per-base quality is available; no much larger clone lies one base away. Library preparation was by PCR. Sequencing relied on an Illumina HiSeq 2500. To reduce PCR and sequencing biases, unique molecular identifiers were built into the TCR beta cDNA libraries. Every 1 to 10 million input T cells yielded 500,000 or so cDNA molecules, meaning each molecule approximated one T cell. The same protocol used for the earlier healthy control dataset was applied to prepare and sequence the patient libraries. Within a given batch, samples were prepared together, multiplexed and sequenced on the same HiSeq lane. Per the authors' processing: Raw barcoded reads were processed with MIGEC, discarding single-read molecular identifier groups before consensus assembly and CDR3 extraction. Clonotype tables were post-analysed with VDJtools, normalizing diversity by down-sampling all datasets to the smallest sample size. In repertoire overlap clustering, CDR3 amino acid sequences, but not nucleotide sequences, were matched to correct batch-related cross-sample contamination. The public reads were quality trimmed at Q25 with fastp and then assembled into clones with MiXCR by TCRdb, keeping productive beta chains. Rows merge per CDR3 protein into single entries with the most common DNA and genes. The V and J calls and clone size come from TCRdb's table, not from the authors' own analysis. Counted in this sample were a few hundred thousand distinct CDR3 sequences; less than 45% of them appeared once. The ten largest account for 12% of the sample.

These data originate in a study of post-analysis software for immune sequencing data (dated by TCRdb to the mid-2010s). Describing the broader study: Disease courses on record covered relapsing-remitting, secondary progressive and progressive-relapsing multiple sclerosis, though some patients had no subtype annotation. The multiple sclerosis patient repertoires were compared with under 13 previously published healthy control repertoires from donors aged 6 to 25 years. A subset of samples was prepared in parallel using single-end sample barcoding, then pooled and co-amplified after Illumina adapter ligation. Summary of the overall study and its limitations: The multiple sclerosis patient group was slightly younger than the control group. Multiple sclerosis patients had significantly lower normalized Chao1 diversity than controls, a result that suggests substantial peripheral T-cell clonal expansion. About five TRBV segments, including TRBV5-6, TRBV5-1 and TRBV20-1, were significantly more frequent in patients than controls. When samples were clustered directly using the F measure, samples prepared in the same batch co-clustered strongly, which prompted a batch-effect correction.

TCR beta repertoires were profiled from peripheral blood of 13 young patients with multiple sclerosis to demonstrate the VDJtools post-analysis software. The patients with multiple sclerosis were children and adolescents between roughly 6 and 17 years of age. The CDR3 covers 14 residues, taking in both the cysteine and the phenylalanine. This entry keeps only the CDR3 DNA: 42 bases, framed from base 1. A distance of 17 bases separates the germline ends of V and J, which lose 6 bases and 5 bases respectively. For CDR1 and CDR2, the germline V gene lists SNHLY and FYNNEI. Recombination joined TRBV2 with TRBJ2-7, and possibly TRBD1, on 7 matching bases. Material: blood. This sequence was found in a girl aged 5-17 years with multiple sclerosis. The nucleotide sequence reads as follows: TGTGCCAGCAGACCTCGGCAGGGGGGCCACGAGCAGTACTTC. This is translated as CASRPRQGGHEQYF.